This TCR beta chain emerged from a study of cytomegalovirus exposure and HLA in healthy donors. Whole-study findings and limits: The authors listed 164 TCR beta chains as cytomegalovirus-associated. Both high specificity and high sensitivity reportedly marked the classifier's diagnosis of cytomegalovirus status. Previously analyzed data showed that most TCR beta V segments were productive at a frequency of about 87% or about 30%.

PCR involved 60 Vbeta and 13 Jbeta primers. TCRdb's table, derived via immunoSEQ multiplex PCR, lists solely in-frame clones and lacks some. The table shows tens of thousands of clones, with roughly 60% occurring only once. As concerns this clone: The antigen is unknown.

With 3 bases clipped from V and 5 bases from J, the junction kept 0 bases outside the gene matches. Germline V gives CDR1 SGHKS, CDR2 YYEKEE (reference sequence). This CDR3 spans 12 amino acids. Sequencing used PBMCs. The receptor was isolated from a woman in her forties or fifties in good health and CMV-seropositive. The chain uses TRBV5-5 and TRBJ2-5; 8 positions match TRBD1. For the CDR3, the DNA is TGTGCCAGCAGCTGGGACAGGGAGACCCAGTACTTC. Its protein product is CASSWDRETQYF. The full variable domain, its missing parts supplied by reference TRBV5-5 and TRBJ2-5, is DAGVTQSPTHLIKTRGQQVTLRCSPISGHKSVSWYQQVLGQGPQFIFQYYEKEERGRGNFPDRFSARQFPNYSSELNVNALLLGDSALYLCASSWDRETQYFGPGTRLLVL.